This T cell receptor (beta chain) was documented in a study of response to subunit inactivated influenza vaccine. TCRdb analysed the RT-PCR reads with MiXCR anew, one entry per CDR3 protein. Of a few hundred thousand distinct CDR3 sequences in the sample, around 15% were seen once. The study, taken as a whole, reports: The authors offered the suggestion that each seasonal influenza vaccination recruits few new T cells.

This clonotype was detected a few times. Its antigen remains unidentified. The origin of this receptor is a man aged 45-60 years who received an inactivated influenza vaccine. Sequenced material: PBMCs from blood, taken roughly 13 days after vaccination.

In DNA, the CDR3 is TGCGCCAGCAGCCAAGATATGGGGGCGGACTACCCCAGCCTCCGCACAGATACGCAGTATTTT. Protein product: CASSQDMGADYPSLRTDTQYF. V is TRBV4-1 and J is TRBJ2-3; either TRBD1 or TRBD2 may fit D (6 bases each). Germline CDR1 and CDR2: MGHRA and YSYEKL. The CDR3 consists of 21 residues. The V end was cut by 0 bases, the J end by 1 base, with 26 bases between.